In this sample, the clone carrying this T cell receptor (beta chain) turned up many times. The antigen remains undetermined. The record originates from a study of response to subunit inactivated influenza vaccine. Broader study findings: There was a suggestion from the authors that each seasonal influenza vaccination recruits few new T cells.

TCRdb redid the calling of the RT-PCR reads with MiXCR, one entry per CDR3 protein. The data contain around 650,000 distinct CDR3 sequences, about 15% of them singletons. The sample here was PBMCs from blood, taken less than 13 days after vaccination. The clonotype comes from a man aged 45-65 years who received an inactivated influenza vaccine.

The CDR3 reads CASSPYSYEQYF. The CDR3 bases are TGTGCCAGCAGTCCTTACTCCTACGAGCAGTACTTC. The chain is built from TRBV12-3 or TRBV12-4 and TRBJ2-7; D remains unclear. The CDR3 is 12 residues long. V gave up 5 bases and J gave up 0 bases, with 5 bases separating them.